The 19 T cell receptor beta chains below were found in one sample sequenced in a study of blood T cell repertoires in COVID-19. The table came from immunoSEQ multiplex PCR; TCRdb's copy has only in-frame clones and leaves some out. The sample consists of approximately 260,000 clones, around 90% of them appearing once. The sample was peripheral blood. Receptors originate from a woman between 55 and 75 years old with COVID-19, enrolled during active disease.

CDR3 residues: CAWSILRQGLRGGYTF. DNA for the CDR3: TGTGCCTGGAGTATTCTCAGACAGGGGCTAAGGGGCGGCTACACCTTC. The gene calls are TRBV30 and TRBJ1-2; 8 positions agree with TRBD1. The CDR3 runs to 16 residues. CDR1 and CDR2 from the germline V gene are GTSNPN and SVGIG (reference sequence). V was pared by 2 bases and J by 8 bases, with 16 bases of the junction left unmatched.

This sequence joins TRBV7-9 and TRBJ2-5; 8 bases are shared with TRBD2. The V and J ends lost 0 bases and 4 bases, in that order; junction bases with no gene match: 7. This CDR3 contains 16 residues. The V gene's germline CDR1 is SEHNR and CDR2 FQNEAQ (reference sequence). The CDR3 is CASSLAGSGTSETQYF. The CDR3 DNA sequence: TGTGCCAGCAGCTTAGCCGGTAGCGGGACTTCAGAGACCCAGTACTTC. The full variable domain, in which reference TRBV7-9 and TRBJ2-5 provide the parts outside the CDR3, is DTGVSQNPRHKITKRGQNVTFRCDPISEHNRLYWYRQTLGQGPEFLTYFQNEAQLEKSRLLSDRFSAERPKGSFSTLEIQRTEQGDSAMYLCASSLAGSGTSETQYFGPGTRLLVL.

V gene TRBV5-1 combines with J gene TRBJ2-6, with TRBD1 as a possible D gene (7 bases). This CDR3 is built from 15 residues. Germline CDR1 reads SGHRS; CDR2 reads YFSETQ. The ends were cut back, 5 bases at V and 0 bases at J, with 9 bases in the middle. The CDR3 loop reads CASRQGGSGANVLTF. In nucleotides, the CDR3 is TGCGCCAGCAGGCAGGGGGGCTCTGGGGCCAACGTCCTGACTTTC.

The gene calls are TRBV7-2 and TRBJ1-4, with a tentative D call TRBD1 (5 bases). This CDR3 has 15 amino acids. Trimming shortened V by 0 bases and J by 10 bases, and 15 bases separated the two germline ends. Germline CDR1 is SGHTA and CDR2 is FQGNSA. In DNA, the CDR3 is TGTGCCAGCAGCTTAGCTGACCGTGGCAGGGTAAAACTGTTTTTT. It yields the protein CASSLADRGRVKLFF.

The V call is TRBV10-3, the J call TRBJ1-1; TRBD1 is a possible D gene (6 bases). Germline V gives CDR1 ENHRY, CDR2 SYGVKD. CDR3 size: 13 residues. The V gene lost 0 bases and the J gene lost 4 bases, with 6 bases spanning the gap. CDR3 amino acids: CAISESRGTEAFF. The CDR3 DNA reads as TGTGCCATCAGTGAGTCCAGGGGCACTGAAGCTTTCTTT.

The V and J genes are TRBV5-4 and TRBJ2-2; 8 bases line up with TRBD2. CDR3 length equals 16 residues. The J segment lost 1 base and the V segment lost 4 bases, leaving 6 bases of the junction unmatched. Per germline, CDR1 SGHNT and CDR2 YYREEE (reference sequence). CDR3 sequence (DNA): TGTGCCAGCAGCCTTGGTCGGGGGGGGAACACCGGGGAGCTGTTTTTT. It codes for CASSLGRGGNTGELFF.

V usage is TRBV18 and J usage is TRBJ1-4, with TRBD1 matching 7 bases. CDR1 and CDR2 from the germline V gene are KGHSH and LQKENI. V was pared by 6 bases and J by 3 bases, with 7 bases of the junction left unmatched. This CDR3 is built from 15 residues. CDR3 DNA sequence: TGTGCCAGCTCGCCCGACAGGGTGGCTAATGAAAAACTGTTTTTT. As protein: CASSPDRVANEKLFF.

The rearrangement uses TRBV6-5 and TRBJ1-1, with 7 nucleotides matching TRBD1. The V gene end was trimmed by 6 bases and the J gene end by 7 bases; junction bases not matched to a gene: 2. There are 11 residues in the CDR3. CDR1 is MNHEY, CDR2 SVGAGI, per germline. Here the CDR3 reads CASSDRDEAFF. CDR3 nucleotides: TGTGCCAGCAGCGACAGGGATGAAGCTTTCTTT.

This clone has just a few counts. The chain links TRBV6-5 to TRBJ1-2; D is possibly TRBD1 (6 bases). Trimming took off 6 bases at V and 2 bases at J, with 10 bases between the two ends. The CDR3 has 13 residues. Germline CDR1 reads MNHEY; CDR2 reads SVGAGI. The CDR3 spells CASSRTENYGYTF. The CDR3 DNA reads TGTGCCAGCAGCCGGACAGAAAACTATGGCTACACCTTC.

For the CDR3, the DNA is TGCAGCGTTGCCGGGACAGCTAATAGCGGAAACTATGGCTACACCTTC. Its protein product is CSVAGTANSGNYGYTF. This chain links TRBV29-1 with TRBJ1-2; 7 nucleotides agree with TRBD1. The junction had 13 bases not matched to a gene; V was cut back by 4 bases and J by 2 bases. The CDR3 is made up of 16 amino acids. Looked up from germline, CDR1 is SQVTM and CDR2 is ANQGSEA. The whole variable domain, remainder taken from reference TRBV29-1 and TRBJ1-2, is SAVISQKPSRDICQRGTSLTIQCQVDSQVTMMFWYRQQPGQSLTLIATANQGSEATYESGFVIDKFPISRPNLTFSTLTVSNMSPEDSSIYLCSVAGTANSGNYGYTFGSGTRLTVV.

The chain uses TRBV4-3 and TRBJ1-3; D unclear. The germline CDR1 and CDR2 sequences are LGHNA and YSLEER. V was cut by 2 bases and J by 0 bases, with 8 bases left in between. CDR3 length equals 15 residues. The DNA of the CDR3 is TGCGCCAGCAGCCAACACAGTTACTCTGGAAACACCATATATTTT. Translating it yields CASSQHSYSGNTIYF.

This clone occurred a few times. The rearrangement uses TRBV7-9 and TRBJ2-2, with D perhaps TRBD1 (6 bases). The CDR3 is 15 residues long. Germline lookup yields CDR1 SEHNR and CDR2 FQNEAQ (reference sequence). V lost 6 bases, J lost 7 bases, and 18 bases lay in between. The CDR3 region is CASRSNRELGGELFF. The CDR3 DNA is TGTGCCAGCAGGAGTAACAGGGAGTTGGGCGGGGAGCTGTTTTTT. The variable domain in full, completed from reference TRBV7-9 and TRBJ2-2, reads DTGVSQNPRHKITKRGQNVTFRCDPISEHNRLYWYRQTLGQGPEFLTYFQNEAQLEKSRLLSDRFSAERPKGSFSTLEIQRTEQGDSAMYLCASRSNRELGGELFFGEGSRLTVL.

The chain has TRBV29-1 and TRBJ1-2; TRBD1 might be the D (6 bases). This CDR3 comprises 13 residues. The V and J ends lost 8 bases and 3 bases respectively, with 16 bases between them. CDR1 SQVTM and CDR2 ANQGSEA come from the germline V gene. The CDR3 region is CSIRGGGDYGYTF. The CDR3 DNA reads as TGCAGCATCCGAGGGGGGGGCGACTATGGCTACACCTTC.

This chain connects TRBV6-5 to TRBJ2-2, with 10 bases fitting TRBD1. V lost 0 bases to trimming and J lost 8 bases; unmatched junction nucleotides: 6. The germline V gene has CDR1 MNHEY and CDR2 SVGAGI. The length of the CDR3 is 16 residues. CDR3 nucleotides: TGTGCCAGCAGTTACTCGAGGACAGGGGGAGTGGGGGAGCTGTTTTTT. It specifies CASSYSRTGGVGELFF.

This clone was observed a handful of times. This sequence joins TRBV4-1 and TRBJ2-7; no definite D call. Germline V gene sequence: CDR1 MGHRA, CDR2 YSYEKL. V dropped 1 base and J dropped 5 bases, with 12 bases sitting between them. CDR3 length: 14 amino acids. CDR3 residues: CASSQGLQADEQYF. Written as DNA, the CDR3 is TGCGCCAGCAGCCAAGGCCTGCAGGCCGACGAGCAGTACTTC.

As DNA, the CDR3 is TGTGCCAGCAGCTTGAACGGCGGGACAGTCATGAACACTGAAGCTTTCTTT. Amino acid sequence: CASSLNGGTVMNTEAFF. The chain uses TRBV5-4 and TRBJ1-1, with 7 bases aligning to TRBD1. The CDR3 loop spans 17 amino acids. CDR1 and CDR2 from the germline V gene are SGHNT and YYREEE (reference sequence). V dropped 1 base and J dropped 0; count of bases not matched to a gene: 9.

V is TRBV5-1 and J is TRBJ1-1, with unresolved D. Trimming left V 4 bases short and J 1 base short, with 8 bases between. The CDR3 is made up of 13 amino acids. Germline V lookup: CDR1 SGHRS, CDR2 YFSETQ. The CDR3 protein is CASSGQPNTEAFF. The DNA for the CDR3 is TGCGCCAGCAGCGGGCAGCCGAACACTGAAGCTTTCTTT.

This rearrangement joins TRBV5-1 to TRBJ1-2; D unresolved. V shed 4 bases and J shed 5 bases, with 21 bases lying between them. Germline lookup yields CDR1 SGHRS and CDR2 YFSETQ. This CDR3 contains 16 residues. This chain's CDR3 is CASSQAGLGLAYGYTF. The CDR3 nucleotides read TGCGCCAGCAGCCAGGCCGGACTTGGACTTGCTTATGGCTACACCTTC.

The V call is TRBV18, the J call TRBJ2-1; a weak D match, TRBD2 (5 bases). The CDR3 is 16 residues long. The V end was cut by 6 bases, the J end by 6 bases, with 21 bases between. CDR1 and CDR2 from the germline V gene are KGHSH and LQKENI. CDR3 sequence: CASSPNEGRLFNEQFF. Here the CDR3 DNA reads TGTGCCAGCTCCCCCAACGAGGGCCGGTTATTCAATGAGCAGTTCTTC.